This TCR beta chain was recovered during a study of T cells after yellow fever vaccination. The 5'RACE template-switching step produced TCR cDNA and added a universal primer site and UMIs. One entry per CDR3 protein results from TCRdb running MiXCR on the 5' RACE reads. The data hold about 69,000 distinct CDR3 sequences, with 5% to 6.5% observed a single time. This clonotype was seen ten or more times. The V gene's germline CDR1 is LNHDA and CDR2 SQIVND (reference sequence). The CDR3 consists of 14 residues. V lost 5 bases and J lost 1, with 9 bases in between. This receptor was identified in a man between 18 and 29 years old who received the YFV17D yellow fever vaccine. The starting material was CD4+ T cells sorted from PBMCs, obtained less than 16 days after the first yellow fever vaccination. The rearrangement links TRBV19 to TRBJ2-1; the D is unclear. The CDR3 sequence: CASSSTRSYNEQFF. The CDR3 DNA follows: TGTGCCAGTAGTTCGACGAGATCCTACAATGAGCAGTTCTTC. The full variable domain, rest sourced from reference TRBV19 and TRBJ2-1, is DGGITQSPKYLFRKEGQNVTLSCEQNLNHDAMYWYRQDPGQGLRLIYYSQIVNDFQKGDIAEGYSVSREKKESFPLTVTSAQKNPTAFYLCASSSTRSYNEQFFGPGTRLTVL.